The 12 T cell receptor beta chains listed next were all sequenced from one sample in a study of T cells in Graves' hyperthyroidism and ophthalmopathy. The CDR3 regions of TCR beta were amplified from RNA transcripts. HTBI primers were employed in a first-round RT-PCR of the TCR CDR3. TCRdb re-analysed the multiplex PCR reads in MiXCR, keeping a single row per CDR3 protein. The table lists under 300,000 distinct CDR3 sequences, 25% to 30% of them singletons. Sequenced input: blood. These receptors all come from a man aged 40-55 years with Graves' hyperthyroidism that later progressed to Graves' ophthalmopathy.

The CDR3 protein is CASSLQGFAYEQYF. The CDR3 DNA is TGTGCCAGCAGCTTGCAGGGATTCGCCTACGAGCAGTACTTC. This chain links TRBV7-2 with TRBJ2-7, with TRBD1 as a possible D gene (5 bases). The length of the CDR3 is 14 residues. Looked up from germline, CDR1 is SGHTA and CDR2 is FQGNSA. With 3 bases removed from V and 2 bases from J, the gap between germline ends came to 11 bases.

This clonotype occurred many times. The chain joins TRBV24-1 to TRBJ2-3; D is unclear. The CDR3 is 14 residues long. Germline CDR1 KGHDR, CDR2 SFDVKD. V was trimmed by 7 bases and J by 0 bases, leaving 10 bases between them. The CDR3 bases are TGTGCCACCAGCAGACACGCTAGCACAGATACGCAGTATTTT. The encoded protein is CATSRHASTDTQYF.

This clonotype appeared many times. The chain recombines TRBV6-5 with TRBJ2-7; D is tentatively TRBD1 or TRBD2 (5 bases each). The germline V gene has CDR1 MNHEY and CDR2 SVGAGI. The CDR3 totals 13 residues. With 10 bases removed from V and 5 bases from J, the gap between germline ends came to 18 bases. CDR3 loop: CATRAPRGDEQYF. The CDR3 DNA follows: TGTGCCACCAGGGCCCCCCGGGGAGACGAGCAGTACTTC.

This clonotype was observed at least ten times. The gene calls are TRBV20-1 and TRBJ1-5; TRBD1 agrees at 7 bases. There are 14 residues in the CDR3. The trim removed 6 bases at V and 7 bases at J, leaving 12 bases unmatched. Germline CDR1 is DFQATT and CDR2 is SNEGSKA (reference sequence). The CDR3 nucleotides are TGCAGTGCGACCCGGGACAGCGTCAACCAGCCCCAGCATTTT. Encoded protein: CSATRDSVNQPQHF.

In its sample, this clonotype was seen many times. This sequence joins TRBV29-1 and TRBJ2-5; 7 positions match TRBD2. The CDR3 is made up of 12 amino acids. V lost 3 bases to trimming and J lost 7 bases; unmatched junction nucleotides: 5. The germline gives CDR1 SQVTM, CDR2 ANQGSEA. CDR3 nucleotides: TGCAGCGTTGATGCGGGAGAGGGGACCCAGTACTTC. Its protein product is CSVDAGEGTQYF.

There are many counts of this clonotype. This sequence joins TRBV5-1 and TRBJ2-6; D gene uncertain. CDR3 length: 14 residues. The germline gives CDR1 SGHRS, CDR2 YFSETQ. V lost 6 bases and J lost 1, with 8 bases in between. The CDR3 DNA reads TGCGCCAGCAACATAGATTCTGGGGCCAACGTCCTGACTTTC. This encodes CASNIDSGANVLTF.

The chain employs TRBV6-2 or TRBV6-3 and TRBJ1-5; maybe TRBD1 (6 bases). CDR1 is MNHEY and CDR2 is SVGEGT in the germline V gene. The CDR3 sequence is 14 residues long. Trimming removed 6 bases at V and 4 bases at J, with 13 bases between. For the CDR3, the DNA is TGTGCCAGCAGCGACCGGACAGCAAATCAGCCCCAGCATTTT. The encoded protein is CASSDRTANQPQHF.

This clonotype was picked up many times. V gene TRBV6-5 combines with J gene TRBJ1-1; a possible D gene is TRBD1 (5 bases). V gave up 7 bases and J gave up 0 bases, with 18 bases separating them. Germline V CDR1 and CDR2: MNHEY, SVGAGI. The CDR3 contains 16 residues. In DNA form, the CDR3 reads TGTGCCAGCATCCGACCGGGACCGACCATGAACACTGAAGCTTTCTTT. Protein product: CASIRPGPTMNTEAFF.

There are many counts of this clonotype. V usage is TRBV12-5 and J usage is TRBJ1-2, with D possibly TRBD1 on 6 matching bases. The CDR3 spans 13 residues. Germline CDR1 LGHNT, CDR2 FRNRAP. Trimming cost V 5 bases and J 4 bases, with 11 bases left between them. The CDR3 sequence is CASGGGPAYGYTF. CDR3 nucleotide sequence: TGTGCTAGTGGTGGGGGGCCAGCCTATGGCTACACCTTC.

This clonotype was detected many times. V and J are TRBV30 and TRBJ2-5; D gene uncertain. Trimming removed 0 bases at V and 1 base at J, with 3 bases between. Germline CDR1 GTSNPN, CDR2 SVGIG (reference sequence). The CDR3 length is 12 residues. CDR3 sequence (DNA): TGTGCCTGGAGTGTAGGCCAAGAGACCCAGTACTTC. The encoded protein is CAWSVGQETQYF. The full variable domain, in which reference TRBV30 and TRBJ2-5 provide the parts outside the CDR3, is SQTIHQWPATLVQPVGSPLSLECTVEGTSNPNLYWYRQAAGRGLQLLFYSVGIGQISSEVPQNLSASRPQDRQFILSSKKLLLSDSGFYLCAWSVGQETQYFGPGTRLLVL.

This clonotype was picked up many times. The V gene is TRBV19, the J gene TRBJ2-7; TRBD2 might be the D (6 bases). Per germline, CDR1 LNHDA and CDR2 SQIVND (reference sequence). V was shortened by 6 bases and J by 4 bases, with 13 bases between the two germline ends. This CDR3 has 13 residues. The CDR3 DNA follows: TGTGCCAGTAGCGCGGAGGGCCAATACGAGCAGTACTTC. This translates into CASSAEGQYEQYF.

This clonotype was observed at least ten times. The rearrangement joins TRBV6-1 to TRBJ1-2, with a weak D call TRBD1 (5 bases). The CDR3 runs 13 residues. Germline lookup yields CDR1 MNHNS and CDR2 SASEGT. V was pared by 6 bases and J by 3 bases, with 11 bases between. This CDR3 is CASSTGTDYGYTF. The CDR3 coding sequence is TGTGCCAGCAGCACCGGGACGGACTATGGCTACACCTTC.